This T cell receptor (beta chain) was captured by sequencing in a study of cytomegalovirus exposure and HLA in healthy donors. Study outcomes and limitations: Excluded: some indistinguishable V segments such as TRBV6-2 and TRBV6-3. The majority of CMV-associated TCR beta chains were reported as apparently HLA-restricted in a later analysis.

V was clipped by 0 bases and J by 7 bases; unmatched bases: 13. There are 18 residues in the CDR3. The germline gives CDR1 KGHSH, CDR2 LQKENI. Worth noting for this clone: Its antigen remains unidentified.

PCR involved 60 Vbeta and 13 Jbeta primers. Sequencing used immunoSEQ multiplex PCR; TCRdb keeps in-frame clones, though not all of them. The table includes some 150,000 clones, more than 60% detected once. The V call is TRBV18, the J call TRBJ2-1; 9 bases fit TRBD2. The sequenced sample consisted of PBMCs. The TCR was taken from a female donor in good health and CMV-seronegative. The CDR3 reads CASSPPQLAGPYGNEQFF. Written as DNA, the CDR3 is TGTGCCAGCTCACCACCCCAACTAGCGGGCCCCTATGGGAATGAGCAGTTCTTC.